A selection of T cell receptor beta chains follows, all from one sample in a study of early T cells in non-severe SARS-CoV-2 infection. One entry per CDR3 protein, called by TCRdb with MiXCR from the 5' RACE reads. The data show 25,000 to 30,000 distinct CDR3 sequences, around 6% seen once. This specimen was whole blood, taken at baseline. These receptor sequences come from an adult who was a healthcare worker with PCR-confirmed SARS-CoV-2 infection or an uninfected control (not recorded which). CDR3s include the opening cysteine and the closing phenylalanine or tryptophan. Each record gives: V gene, J gene, D gene, clone size, CDR3 DNA, CDR3 protein. D genes are given only for firm matches. Clone size is shown for a subset of rows, as once, few, many or a class of expanded clone.

V: TRBV27; J: TRBJ2-4; D: NA; size: many; DNA: TGTGCCAGCAGTTTAATGCTAGGAGATCGGAACATTCAGTACTTC; CDR3: CASSLMLGDRNIQYF
V: TRBV28; J: TRBJ1-2; D: TRBD1; size: many; DNA: TGTGCCAGCAGTATAGGGGGCGCGAACTATGGCTACACCTTC; CDR3: CASSIGGANYGYTF
V: TRBV11-1; J: TRBJ1-1; D: TRBD1; size: many; DNA: TGTGCCAGCAGCCCCAATTTACAGGGGGCTCTGAACACTGAAGCTTTCTTT; CDR3: CASSPNLQGALNTEAFF
V: TRBV6-5; J: TRBJ1-1; D: NA; size: many; DNA: TGTGCCAGCAGTCGATCAGCAGGGGACACTGAAGCTTTCTTT; CDR3: CASSRSAGDTEAFF
V: TRBV3-1; J: TRBJ1-1; D: TRBD1; size: many; DNA: TGTGCCAGCAGAGAGACAGGGGAGGACACTGAAGCTTTCTTT; CDR3: CASRETGEDTEAFF
V: TRBV5-8; J: TRBJ2-2; D: NA; size: many; DNA: TGTGCCAGCAGCTTGTTTGGGCCACCGAACACCGGGGAGCTGTTTTTT; CDR3: CASSLFGPPNTGELFF
V: TRBV5-4; J: TRBJ2-1; D: TRBD2; size: many; DNA: TGTGCCAGCAGCTTCTTCGGACTAGCGGGAGGAGTTGAGCAGTTCTTC; CDR3: CASSFFGLAGGVEQFF
V: TRBV4-3; J: TRBJ2-7; D: TRBD2; size: many; DNA: TGCGCCAGCAGCCACCACCCCGGGACTAGATTTTCCTACGAGCAGTACTTC; CDR3: CASSHHPGTRFSYEQYF
V: TRBV12-3/TRBV12-4; J: TRBJ2-1; D: NA; size: many; DNA: TGTGCCAGCAGTGAGTCCATGGTCCATGAGCAGTTCTTC; CDR3: CASSESMVHEQFF
V: TRBV6-2/TRBV6-3; J: TRBJ2-1; D: TRBD2; size: few; DNA: TGTGCCAGCAGCTCGCGGGAGTTCAATGAGCAGTTCTTC; CDR3: CASSSREFNEQFF
V: TRBV6-5; J: TRBJ2-7; D: NA; size: many; DNA: TGTGCCAGCAGTTTACAGGGCCTAGGGTACGAGCAGTACTTC; CDR3: CASSLQGLGYEQYF
V: TRBV11-2; J: TRBJ2-1; D: NA; size: few; DNA: TGTGCCAGCAGCTTTACAGACAGCTCCTACAATGAGCAGTTCTTC; CDR3: CASSFTDSSYNEQFF
V: TRBV27; J: TRBJ2-5; D: NA; size: many; DNA: TGTGCCAGCAGTACTGGGGCAGGGCAGCAAGAGACCCAGTACTTC; CDR3: CASSTGAGQQETQYF
V: TRBV6-1; J: TRBJ1-6; D: NA; size: many; DNA: TGTGCCAGCAGTGCAGAGCGGAGAATCTATAATTCACCCCTCCACTTT; CDR3: CASSAERRIYNSPLHF
V: TRBV28; J: TRBJ1-2; D: NA; size: NA; DNA: TGTGCCAGCAGTCCGGGACACGCTTTCTATGGCTACACCTTC; CDR3: CASSPGHAFYGYTF
V: TRBV12-3/TRBV12-4; J: TRBJ2-7; D: NA; size: NA; DNA: TGTGCCAGCAGTAACTCTCGGGAGCAGTACTTC; CDR3: CASSNSREQYF
V: TRBV7-9; J: TRBJ1-2; D: TRBD1; size: NA; DNA: TGTGCCAGCAGCTGGACAGGGGCGAACTATGGCTACACCTTC; CDR3: CASSWTGANYGYTF